This T cell receptor (beta chain) was sequenced in a study of control samples from healthy donors and cancer patients. The data were produced by immunoSEQ multiplex PCR, yet TCRdb's version contains in-frame clones alone and is incomplete. The table lists 130,000 or so clones, 94% of them singletons. Trimming took 0 bases from V and 7 from J, leaving 18 bases between them. The germline V gene encodes CDR1 MNHEY and CDR2 SVGAGI. CDR3 length equals 16 residues. This sequence joins TRBV6-5 and TRBJ1-2; tentatively, D is TRBD1 (6 bases). Input material: blood. The source of this sequence is a man aged 35 to 55 in good health. CDR3 sequence: CASSYSQGGYPFGYTF. The CDR3 nucleotides are TGTGCCAGCAGTTACTCACAGGGAGGCTATCCCTTTGGCTACACCTTC.